This is a list of T cell receptor beta chains from one sample in a study of control samples from healthy donors and cancer patients. The method was immunoSEQ multiplex PCR; TCRdb's version includes in-frame clones alone and lacks a portion of them. The sample has 100,000 or so clones, approximately 90% seen once. Sequencing was performed on blood. All receptors derive from a man younger than 40 in good health. Both conserved end residues are part of each CDR3. D genes are given only for firm matches.

14 | . | TRBJ2-5 | TRBV7-9 | TGTGCCAGCAGCCCCACAGACACGCAAGAGACCCAGTACTTC | CASSPTDTQETQYF
15 | TRBD1 | TRBJ1-1 | TRBV5-6 | TGTGCCAGCAGCTGGGGGACAGGGGGTAACACTGAAGCTTTCTTT | CASSWGTGGNTEAFF
15 | . | TRBJ2-3 | TRBV6-2/TRBV6-3 | TGTGCCAGCAGTTCCCCCCATGGTGGAACAGATACGCAGTATTTT | CASSSPHGGTDTQYF
17 | TRBD2 | TRBJ2-1 | TRBV13 | TGTGCCAGCAGCTTAGCGGGCCTAGCGGGAGGTTTCAATGAGCAGTTCTTC | CASSLAGLAGGFNEQFF
14 | . | TRBJ1-2 | TRBV6-5 | TGTGCCAGCAGTTATAGCTTAGCTAACTATGGCTACACCTTC | CASSYSLANYGYTF
15 | . | TRBJ1-5 | TRBV4-3 | TGCGCCAGCAGCCCAACAGGGAGGGGCAATCAGCCCCAGCATTTT | CASSPTGRGNQPQHF
15 | . | TRBJ2-1 | TRBV11-3 | TGTGCCAGCAGCTTAGATGGGAGCTCCTACAATGAGCAGTTCTTC | CASSLDGSSYNEQFF
17 | TRBD1 | TRBJ1-5 | TRBV19 | TGTGCCAGTAGAATGGACAGGGGAGGCCTTAGCAATCAGCCCCAGCATTTT | CASRMDRGGLSNQPQHF
13 | . | TRBJ1-2 | TRBV28 | TGTGCCAGCAGTTTACGTGGGGCCTTTGGCTACACCTTC | CASSLRGAFGYTF
13 | . | TRBJ2-1 | TRBV12-5 | TGTGCTAGTGGGCGGTTCTCCTACAATGAGCAGTTCTTC | CASGRFSYNEQFF
13 | TRBD1 | TRBJ2-1 | TRBV7-9 | TGTGCCAGCAGCTTAACAGGGGTGAATGAGCAGTTCTTC | CASSLTGVNEQFF
15 | . | TRBJ2-7 | TRBV10-3 | TGTGCCATCAGTGACTCCAGGACCCTTACCTACGAGCAGTACTTC | CAISDSRTLTYEQYF
15 | . | TRBJ1-4 | TRBV28 | TGTGCCAGCGGCCTCCGAGGGGATTATTATGAAAAACTGTTTTTT | CASGLRGDYYEKLFF
19 | . | TRBJ2-1 | TRBV5-5 | TGTGCCAGCAGCTTCCGGGAGATCCCCATCTTGAGCTCCTACAATGAGCAGTTCTTC | CASSFREIPILSSYNEQFF
15 | . | TRBJ1-2 | TRBV4-3 | TGCGCCAGCAGCCAACAGGGGTTCGTTAACTATGGCTACACCTTC | CASSQQGFVNYGYTF